Shown below are 21 T cell receptor beta chains from a single sample sequenced in a study of vaccination effects on CD4 cells after COVID-19 (dated by TCRdb to between 2020 and 2023). The method was the immunoSEQ multiplex PCR assay. TCRdb mirrors the immuneACCESS table, restricted to in-frame sequences. Some clones are absent from its copies; in checked studies, under half trace to an unresolved V gene, and the reason for the others is unknown. This sample gives around 75,000 clones in total; roughly two thirds of them show up just once. Around 5% of the sample comes from the top ten. These TCRs are of unknown antigen specificity. In the ViraFEST assay, PBMC were stimulated with viral peptide pools, and TCR sequencing was then used to find antigen-specific CD4+ T cell clonotypes based on their expansion. After 10 to 11 days of culture, CD4+ T cells were isolated with the EasySep CD4+ T cell isolation kit. Convalescent patients had PCR-confirmed SARS-CoV-2 infection between March and December 2020, before Alpha, Beta and Delta variants emerged in the United States.

The sample was CD4+ T cells from PBMCs cultured with HIV peptides, taken before COVID-19 vaccination. The cell subset or site label of this sample denotes: HIV-1 Nef peptide pool negative control/reference culture. These receptors were collected from a human donor who had a prior SARS-CoV-2 infection.

The V gene is TRBV6-2 or TRBV6-3, the J gene TRBJ1-1, with TRBD1 as a possible D gene (6 bases). Germline V CDR1 and CDR2: MNHEY, SVGEGT. Trimming left V 5 bases short and J 1 base short, with 20 bases between. The CDR3 contains 17 residues. CDR3 loop: CASSTDSAQPSNTEAFF. In DNA, the CDR3 is TGTGCCAGCAGTACGGACAGTGCCCAACCCTCGAACACTGAAGCTTTCTTT.

The gene calls are TRBV19 and TRBJ1-5; D unresolved. Germline V gene data show CDR1 as LNHDA and CDR2 as SQIVND (reference sequence). This CDR3 comprises 18 residues. Trimming shortened V by 7 bases and J by 2 bases, and 24 bases separated the two germline ends. CDR3 coding DNA: TGTGCCAGTAACCAACCGGGTCTCCACTTAGTGCGCAATCAGCCCCAGCATTTT. As protein: CASNQPGLHLVRNQPQHF.

This chain uses TRBV19 with TRBJ2-2; possible D gene TRBD1, 5 bases. V was shortened by 5 bases and J by 2 bases, with 18 bases between the two germline ends. Germline-derived CDR1 and CDR2 are LNHDA and SQIVND (reference sequence). The CDR3 spans 17 residues. This CDR3 reads CASSLGLGQTNTGELFF. CDR3 coding DNA: TGTGCCAGTAGTCTCGGGTTGGGGCAGACTAACACCGGGGAGCTGTTTTTT.

The chain links TRBV7-2 to TRBJ1-1; possible D gene TRBD1, 5 bases. Germline V gene lookup returns CDR1 SGHTA and CDR2 FQGNSA. The CDR3 covers 15 residues. V dropped 5 bases and J dropped 2 bases, with 15 bases sitting between them. The CDR3 region has the DNA TGTGCCAGCAGCCTCCGAGGCAGGGTAAACACTGAAGCTTTCTTT. Translated, it gives CASSLRGRVNTEAFF.

The chain recombines TRBV12-5 with TRBJ2-5, with a weak D call TRBD2 (6 bases). Germline loops: CDR1 LGHNT, CDR2 FRNRAP. The CDR3 spans 13 residues. V lost 1 base, J lost 5 bases, and 8 bases lay in between. The DNA of the CDR3 is TGTGCTAGTGGTTTGGCGGGGGTGGAGACCCAGTACTTC. Its translation is CASGLAGVETQYF.

This clone was counted between two and nine times. The chain combines TRBV7-6 with TRBJ2-1; 7 nucleotides match TRBD2. CDR3 length: 15 amino acids. Germline lookup yields CDR1 SGHVS and CDR2 FNYEAQ. J lost 3 bases, V lost 8 bases, and 10 bases had no gene match. The CDR3 spells CASQSLGGIYNEQFF. As DNA, the CDR3 is TGTGCCAGCCAGTCCCTGGGGGGGATCTACAATGAGCAGTTCTTC.

This chain joins TRBV18 and TRBJ1-1; weak D call: TRBD1 (6 bases). V shed 1 base and J shed 5 bases, with 23 bases lying between them. Germline V CDR1 and CDR2: KGHSH, LQKENI. CDR3 length: 18 amino acids. As DNA, the CDR3 is TGTGCCAGCTCACCACTCCCTCGACAGGTGATGGGGGTGACTGAAGCTTTCTTT. As protein: CASSPLPRQVMGVTEAFF.

The CDR3 DNA follows: TGTGCCAGCTCACCAAGGGGGAGCGGGGGGGCCCTGAACACTGAAGCTTTCTTT. This encodes CASSPRGSGGALNTEAFF. The rearrangement joins TRBV18 to TRBJ1-1; D possibly corresponds to TRBD1 (6 bases). The length of the CDR3 is 18 residues. The V gene lost 2 bases and the J gene lost 0 bases, with 19 bases spanning the gap. Looked up from germline, CDR1 is KGHSH and CDR2 is LQKENI.

Here the CDR3 reads CANQRERRETQYF. The CDR3 DNA sequence: TGTGCCAATCAGCGGGAGCGTAGGGAGACCCAGTACTTC. The chain uses TRBV2 and TRBJ2-5, with 8 bases aligning to TRBD2. J lost 5 bases, V lost 10 bases, and 9 bases had no gene match. In germline, CDR1 is SNHLY, CDR2 FYNNEI. The CDR3 has 13 residues.

The V gene is TRBV6-1, the J gene TRBJ2-7; 9 bases map to TRBD1. V was pared by 3 bases and J by 7 bases, with 7 bases of the junction left unmatched. From germline, CDR1 is MNHNS and CDR2 SASEGT. This CDR3 spans 14 amino acids. The CDR3 sequence is CASSEDRGVREQYF. The CDR3 region has the DNA TGTGCCAGCAGTGAGGACAGGGGCGTACGGGAGCAGTACTTC.

CDR3 sequence (DNA): TGTGCCAGCAGTAGACAGGGGCTGGCTAATGAAAAACTGTTTTTT. This sequence encodes CASSRQGLANEKLFF. The V and J genes are TRBV2 and TRBJ1-4; 8 bases align to TRBD1. CDR1 and CDR2 (germline): SNHLY, FYNNEI. The V segment lost 5 bases and the J segment 3 bases; nucleotides outside the gene matches: 5. The length of the CDR3 is 15 residues.

The rearrangement links TRBV3-1 (or the pseudogene TRBV3-2) to TRBJ2-3; tentative D call: TRBD2 (5 bases). Germline CDR1 is LGHDT and CDR2 is YNNKEL (reference sequence). Trimming took 3 bases from V and 2 from J, leaving 9 bases between them. The CDR3 contains 14 residues. The CDR3 spells CASSHPDSTDTQYF. DNA for the CDR3: TGTGCCAGCAGCCATCCGGACTCCACAGATACGCAGTATTTT.

This clone was found a few times. The chain carries TRBV27 and TRBJ2-1; D is undetermined. The CDR3 totals 15 residues. CDR1 MNHEY and CDR2 SMNVEV come from the germline V gene (reference sequence). V lost 4 bases, J lost 0 bases, and 10 bases lay in between. The CDR3 DNA reads as TGTGCCAGCAGTTCTTGGCGTAGCTCCTACAATGAGCAGTTCTTC. Translation gives CASSSWRSSYNEQFF.

The rearrangement joins TRBV12-3 or TRBV12-4 to TRBJ1-2; weak D call: TRBD1 (6 bases). Trimming removed 5 bases from V and 4 bases from J, with 11 bases in between. The CDR3 contains 13 residues. The DNA of the CDR3 is TGTGCCAGCAGTACCGGGACACCCTATGGCTACACCTTC. Residues: CASSTGTPYGYTF.

The chain employs TRBV28 and TRBJ1-4; D perhaps matches TRBD1 (5 bases). Trimming left V 6 bases short and J 4 bases short, with 12 bases between. The CDR3 loop spans 14 amino acids. CDR1 and CDR2 from the germline V gene are MDHEN and SYDVKM. CDR3 loop: CASSQGQINEKLFF. The CDR3 DNA is TGTGCCAGCAGCCAGGGTCAAATTAATGAAAAACTGTTTTTT.

The chain carries TRBV4-3 and TRBJ1-3; 7 bases are shared with TRBD1. V shed 4 bases, J shed 0 bases, and the junction held 6 bases outside the gene matches. Germline V gene lookup returns CDR1 LGHNA and CDR2 YSLEER. This CDR3 has 16 amino acids. The CDR3 here is CASSPGTVFSGNTIYF. For the CDR3, the DNA is TGCGCCAGCAGCCCTGGGACAGTCTTCTCTGGAAACACCATATATTTT.

The chain uses TRBV6-5 and TRBJ1-2, with D maybe TRBD1 (6 bases). V dropped 6 bases and J dropped 8 bases, with 13 bases sitting between them. This CDR3 has 12 amino acids. Germline loops: CDR1 MNHEY, CDR2 SVGAGI. CDR3 DNA sequence: TGTGCCAGCAGACCATCAGGGGCCGGCTACACCTTC. It encodes CASRPSGAGYTF.

V is TRBV4-1 and J is TRBJ1-6; possibly TRBD1 for D (6 bases). V was trimmed by 0 bases and J by 6 bases, leaving 15 bases between them. CDR3 size: 17 residues. Germline-derived CDR1 and CDR2 are MGHRA and YSYEKL. The CDR3 nucleotides are TGCGCCAGCAGCCAAGATTCGGGGGGCTTAGGTAATTCACCCCTCCACTTT. It is translated as CASSQDSGGLGNSPLHF.

The chain links TRBV30 to TRBJ2-7; tentatively, D is TRBD2 (5 bases). Germline V gene data show CDR1 as GTSNPN and CDR2 as SVGIG (reference sequence). The CDR3 consists of 13 residues. The ends were cut back, 3 bases at V and 12 bases at J, with 21 bases in the middle. The CDR3 nucleotides read TGTGCCTGGAGCCCGAGCGGAACGGCGCCCATGTACTTC. Translation gives CAWSPSGTAPMYF.

This clone showed up many times. The chain uses TRBV7-9 and TRBJ2-1, with a tentative D call TRBD1 (6 bases). With 2 bases removed from V and 1 base from J, the gap between germline ends came to 15 bases. This CDR3 has 17 amino acids. The germline gives CDR1 SEHNR, CDR2 FQNEAQ (reference sequence). The CDR3 region has the DNA TGTGCCAGCAGCTTACAGTTAAGGACAGTTTCCTACAATGAGCAGTTCTTC. This codes for CASSLQLRTVSYNEQFF.

In the case of this clone: Different DNA sequences within this sample yield the same CDR3. CDR3 coding DNA: TGTGCCAGCAGTTACGACTCGAACACTGAAGCTTTCTTT. Its protein product is CASSYDSNTEAFF. This chain uses TRBV6-5 with TRBJ1-1; D unclear. In germline, CDR1 is MNHEY, CDR2 SVGAGI. V gave up 2 bases and J gave up 1 base, with 5 bases separating them. This CDR3 has 13 residues.